The 7 T cell receptor beta chains below come from one sample, sequenced in a study of radiotherapy plus CTLA-4 blockade in lung cancer. Sequencing was performed with immunoSEQ multiplex PCR; in TCRdb, only in-frame clones are kept and a portion is missing. The repertoire holds some 120,000 clones, roughly 86% seen once, with 2.5% to 3.5% in the top ten. Material: peripheral blood, obtained from a patient treated with radiotherapy plus ipilimumab. Every receptor here comes from a human donor with non-small cell lung cancer that progressed on radiotherapy plus ipilimumab. Some clones in this sample may be carry-over from other donors' samples.

The J gene is TRBJ1-6, the V gene TRBV30; the D gene is possibly TRBD1 (6 bases). V gave up 4 bases and J gave up 13 bases, with 14 bases separating them. The CDR3 is 12 amino acids. Germline V CDR1 and CDR2: GTSNPN, SVGIG (reference sequence). The CDR3 nucleotides are TGTGCCTGGACCGGGACATTCTCCCCCCTCCACTTT. It codes for CAWTGTFSPLHF.

The rearrangement uses TRBV6-4 and TRBJ2-7; 8 bases line up with TRBD1. The germline CDR1 and CDR2 sequences are MRHNA and SNTAGT. The CDR3 is made up of 17 amino acids. J gave up 0 bases and V 7 bases, and 14 bases lay outside the gene matches. The CDR3 reads CASMRQGISSRSYEQYF. The DNA for the CDR3 is TGTGCCAGCATGAGACAGGGGATTTCTTCCCGCTCCTACGAGCAGTACTTC.

The chain joins TRBV5-1 to TRBJ2-7, with D perhaps matching TRBD2 (6 bases). The CDR3 extends over 12 amino acids. V dropped 3 bases and J dropped 6 bases, with 10 bases sitting between them. Germline V gene lookup returns CDR1 SGHRS and CDR2 YFSETQ. The DNA of the CDR3 is TGCGCCAGCAGCTACATCGGGGGCGAGCAGTACTTC. This sequence encodes CASSYIGGEQYF. Supplemented by reference TRBV5-1 and TRBJ2-7, the full variable domain reads KAGVTQTPRYLIKTRGQQVTLSCSPISGHRSVSWYQQTPGQGLQFLFEYFSETQRNKGNFPGRFSGRQFSNSRSEMNVSTLELGDSALYLCASSYIGGEQYFGPGTRLTVT.

The CDR3 DNA reads TGTGCCAGTAGTCCGCAAACAGGGCTAGGCTACACCTTC. Its translation: CASSPQTGLGYTF. The chain joins TRBV19 to TRBJ1-2; D is possibly TRBD1 (6 bases). CDR1 is LNHDA and CDR2 is SQIVND in the germline V gene (reference sequence). CDR3 size: 13 residues. V lost 5 bases to trimming and J lost 8 bases, with 15 bases between them.

This clone was observed a single time. This rearrangement joins TRBV7-6 to TRBJ1-5; D not resolved. The V and J ends lost 1 base and 5 bases respectively, with 15 bases between them. The germline gives CDR1 SGHVS, CDR2 FNYEAQ. The CDR3 runs to 16 residues. Here the CDR3 DNA reads TGTGCCAGCAGCTTAGAAGGTTCGGGTGGAGATCAGCCCCAGCATTTT. Residues: CASSLEGSGGDQPQHF.

This clone was found once. The chain uses TRBV5-1 and TRBJ2-1; 7 bases are shared with TRBD1. Germline CDR1 reads SGHRS; CDR2 reads YFSETQ. With 4 bases clipped from V and 3 bases from J, the junction kept 7 bases outside the gene matches. This CDR3 region has 15 residues. DNA for the CDR3: TGCGCCAGCAGCATACGGGACAGTTACTACAATGAGCAGTTCTTC. The encoded protein is CASSIRDSYYNEQFF.

This clone has more than one count but fewer than ten. This chain joins TRBV19 and TRBJ1-2, with unresolved D. Germline CDR1 LNHDA, CDR2 SQIVND (reference sequence). This CDR3 has 15 residues. Trimming cost V 5 bases and J 3 bases, with 16 bases left between them. The CDR3 nucleotides read TGTGCCAGTAGTCCCATTGAAGGGTTGGACTATGGCTACACCTTC. It translates to CASSPIEGLDYGYTF.